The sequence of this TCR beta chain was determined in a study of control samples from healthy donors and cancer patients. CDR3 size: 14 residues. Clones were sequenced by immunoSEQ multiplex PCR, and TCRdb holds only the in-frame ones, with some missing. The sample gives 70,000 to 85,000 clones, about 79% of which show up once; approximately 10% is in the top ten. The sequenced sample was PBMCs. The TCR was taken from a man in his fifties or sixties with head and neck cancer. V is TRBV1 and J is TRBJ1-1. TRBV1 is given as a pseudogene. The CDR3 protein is CTSSLKDQRIEAFF. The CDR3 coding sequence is TGCACCAGCAGCCTCAAGGACCAGAGAATTGAAGCTTTCTTT.